The 19 T cell receptor beta chains presented below share a single source sample, sequenced in a study of blood T cell repertoires in COVID-19. The method was immunoSEQ multiplex PCR; TCRdb's version includes in-frame clones alone and lacks a portion of them. The table records approximately 290,000 clones, around 90% of them present only once. Sequenced material: PBMCs or T cells enriched from blood (not recorded which). The receptors originated from a woman aged 18-29 years with acute COVID-19.

The chain recombines TRBV6-5 with TRBJ1-1; 8 positions agree with TRBD1. CDR1 and CDR2 (germline): MNHEY, SVGAGI. V lost 4 bases to trimming and J lost 5 bases; unmatched junction nucleotides: 3. The CDR3 is made up of 13 amino acids. The CDR3 DNA reads as TGTGCCAGCAGTTGGGGACAGGAGACTGAAGCTTTCTTT. It encodes CASSWGQETEAFF.

This chain uses TRBV7-9 with TRBJ2-1; tentatively, D is TRBD2 (6 bases). The V end lost 9 bases, the J end lost 4 bases, and 19 bases lay between the germline ends. The CDR3 runs to 15 residues. Germline V gene lookup returns CDR1 SEHNR and CDR2 FQNEAQ (reference sequence). The CDR3 sequence: CASPRTGALYNEQFF. The CDR3 DNA reads TGTGCCAGTCCTCGCACGGGAGCGCTGTACAATGAGCAGTTCTTC.

The chain couples TRBV12-2 to TRBJ1-2; the table's D call, TRBD1, has no DNA check behind it. TRBV12-2 is an annotated pseudogene. The CDR3 extends over 17 amino acids. This CDR3 reads CASRLTHDRTGKYGYTF. The CDR3 DNA reads as TGTGCAAGTCGCTTAACCCACGACCGGACAGGGAAATATGGCTACACCTTC.

This clone was picked up one time. This chain joins TRBV6-5 and TRBJ1-1; TRBD1 matches at 7 bases. This CDR3 contains 13 residues. V lost 6 bases to trimming and J lost 6 bases; unmatched junction nucleotides: 7. Germline V gene lookup returns CDR1 MNHEY and CDR2 SVGAGI. DNA for the CDR3: TGTGCCAGCAGGAAGACAGGGAGTTCTGAAGCTTTCTTT. Protein sequence: CASRKTGSSEAFF.

The chain carries TRBV19 and TRBJ1-2; TRBD1 agrees at 7 bases. Germline trimming cut 5 bases from V and 4 bases from J; bases unmatched to any gene: 10. Germline CDR1 is LNHDA and CDR2 is SQIVND (reference sequence). CDR3 size: 15 residues. The CDR3 loop is CASSQPGQLIYGYTF. CDR3 in DNA: TGTGCCAGTAGTCAACCGGGACAGCTGATCTATGGCTACACCTTC.

The genes are TRBV9 and TRBJ2-1; the D gene is possibly TRBD2 (6 bases). V lost 4 bases to trimming and J lost 8 bases, with 19 bases between them. From germline, CDR1 is SGDLS and CDR2 YYNGEE. The CDR3 is 15 residues long. The CDR3 loop is CASSPRDSPLDEQFF. The CDR3 region has the DNA TGTGCCAGCAGCCCCCGGGACTCCCCCTTGGATGAGCAGTTCTTC.

CDR3 residues: CATRRTGSEAFF. The CDR3 DNA reads TGTGCCACCAGAAGGACAGGGTCTGAAGCTTTCTTT. The V gene is TRBV15, the J gene TRBJ1-1; 8 nucleotides match TRBD1. Germline values: CDR1 LNHNV, CDR2 YYDKDF (reference sequence). The CDR3 length is 12 residues. Losses at the gene ends were 6 bases for V and 6 bases for J; bases not matched to a gene: 3.

This chain uses TRBV3-1 (or the pseudogene TRBV3-2) with TRBJ2-5, with 11 bases lining up with TRBD2. V lost 4 bases and J lost 7; bases outside the gene matches: 5. Germline CDR1 LGHDT, CDR2 YNNKEL (reference sequence). The CDR3 runs 14 residues. This CDR3 is CASSPTSGGGTQYF. The CDR3 DNA reads TGTGCCAGCAGCCCCACTAGCGGGGGAGGGACCCAGTACTTC.

V gene TRBV28 combines with J gene TRBJ2-4; the D is unclear. The CDR3 covers 15 residues. Germline V CDR1 and CDR2: MDHEN, SYDVKM. Between the trimmed V and J ends, which lost 5 bases and 0 bases, there was a span of 11 bases. As DNA, the CDR3 is TGTGCCAGCAGTCCCTTTGAGGAAGCCAAAAACATTCAGTACTTC. Translation gives CASSPFEEAKNIQYF.

The rearrangement joins TRBV7-3 to TRBJ2-7, with D tentatively TRBD2 (5 bases). CDR3 length: 13 residues. The germline V gene has CDR1 SGHTA and CDR2 FQGTGA. V was shortened by 1 base and J by 3 bases, with 7 bases between the two germline ends. The CDR3, as DNA: TGTGCCAGCAGCTTAAATGAGGGCTACGAGCAGTACTTC. This gives the protein CASSLNEGYEQYF.

The gene calls are TRBV13 and TRBJ2-1, with TRBD1 matching 9 bases. J gave up 2 bases and V 5 bases, and 7 bases lay outside the gene matches. The CDR3 totals 16 residues. Germline V gene lookup returns CDR1 PRHDT and CDR2 FYEKMQ (reference sequence). The CDR3 DNA sequence: TGTGCCAGCAGCCAACGGACAGGGGAAGCCTACAATGAGCAGTTCTTC. Protein product: CASSQRTGEAYNEQFF. The full variable domain, completed using reference TRBV13 and TRBJ2-1, is AAGVIQSPRHLIKEKRETATLKCYPIPRHDTVYWYQQGPGQDPQFLISFYEKMQSDKGSIPDRFSAQQFSDYHSELNMSSLELGDSALYFCASSQRTGEAYNEQFFGPGTRLTVL.

To note about this clone: One junction end does not reproduce the germline sequence, and a read error may be involved. This chain connects TRBV11-2 to TRBJ2-7; 8 nucleotides line up with TRBD2. CDR1 SGHAT and CDR2 FQNNGV come from the germline V gene. This CDR3 is 16 amino acids long. In DNA form, the CDR3 reads TGTGCCAGCAGCTTATATCAGCGGGAGCCTTCCTCCGAGCAGTACTTC. Translation: CASSLYQREPSSEQYF.

The rearrangement links TRBV7-6 to TRBJ2-1, with D perhaps matching TRBD2 (6 bases). V lost 5 bases to trimming and J lost 6 bases, with 17 bases between them. CDR1 is SGHVS and CDR2 is FNYEAQ in the germline V gene. The CDR3 consists of 15 residues. CDR3 residues: CASSLDAAGFNEQFF. In nucleotides, the CDR3 is TGTGCCAGCAGCCTAGATGCCGCGGGGTTCAATGAGCAGTTCTTC.

This clone was detected once. The chain is built from TRBV19 and TRBJ2-7; 14 bases fit TRBD2. The CDR3 totals 16 residues. Trimming took 5 bases from V and 5 from J; bases not matched to a gene: 8. Germline V gene data show CDR1 as LNHDA and CDR2 as SQIVND (reference sequence). The CDR3 DNA sequence: TGTGCCAGTAGTGTGGGACTAGCGGGAGTCCGAGACGAGCAGTACTTC. Residues: CASSVGLAGVRDEQYF.

The chain links TRBV28 to TRBJ2-3; D is uncertain. V gave up 6 bases and J gave up 4 bases, with 5 bases separating them. The CDR3 is 11 residues long. CDR1 and CDR2 (germline): MDHEN, SYDVKM. DNA of the CDR3: TGTGCCAGCAGCTCCCCAGATACGCAGTATTTT. The encoded protein is CASSSPDTQYF.

The chain carries TRBV2 and TRBJ2-2, with 10 bases fitting TRBD2. CDR1 is SNHLY and CDR2 is FYNNEI in the germline V gene. With V trimmed by 7 bases and J by 4 bases, 6 bases remained unmatched. The length of the CDR3 is 15 residues. CDR3 sequence reads: CASTSRTSGTGELFF. The CDR3 DNA reads TGTGCCAGCACCTCCAGGACTAGCGGCACCGGGGAGCTGTTTTTT.

CDR3 loop: CASAGTADSPLHF. The CDR3 DNA is TGTGCCAGCGCCGGGACAGCGGACTCACCCCTCCACTTT. The chain couples TRBV10-3 to TRBJ1-6; 7 nucleotides agree with TRBD1. Germline-derived CDR1 and CDR2 are ENHRY and SYGVKD. The CDR3 extends over 13 amino acids. V was pared by 10 bases and J by 10 bases, with 10 bases of the junction left unmatched.

V gene TRBV6-6 combines with J gene TRBJ2-1; D perhaps matches TRBD1 (6 bases). The CDR3 is 15 amino acids. CDR1 and CDR2 (germline): MNHNY, SVGAGI (reference sequence). With 2 bases removed from V and 4 bases from J, the gap between germline ends came to 12 bases. CDR3 amino acids: CASSYGTTNYNEQFF. DNA of the CDR3: TGTGCCAGCAGTTACGGGACAACGAATTACAATGAGCAGTTCTTC.

This clone was seen once. The J gene is TRBJ2-7, the V gene TRBV9; 7 nucleotides agree with TRBD2. CDR1 is SGDLS, CDR2 YYNGEE, per germline. J gave up 5 bases and V 4 bases, and 9 bases lay outside the gene matches. The CDR3 contains 14 residues. The CDR3 DNA reads TGTGCCAGCAGCTCTAGTGGGGGGGTTGACGAGCAGTACTTC. Its protein is CASSSSGGVDEQYF.